The next 19 T cell receptor beta chains were all read from a single sample in a study of CD8 T cells in Susac syndrome. RNA, at about 0.45 to 1 ug, was reverse transcribed with random hexamers. TCRdb itself ran the immunoSEQ multiplex PCR reads through MiXCR, one entry per CDR3 protein. The repertoire holds about 210,000 distinct CDR3 sequences, about 96% seen once, with around 0.099% in the top ten. Sequencing was done on a sample of CD4+ T cells from PBMCs. The receptors stem from a human donor with multiple sclerosis.

This chain links TRBV3-1 with TRBJ2-7; no clear D. The CDR3 consists of 13 residues. Germline CDR1 reads LGHDT; CDR2 reads YNNKEL (reference sequence). Trimming pared 5 bases from V and 3 bases from J, leaving 11 bases between. The CDR3: CASSGMGNYEQYF. The CDR3 coding sequence is TGTGCCAGCAGCGGCATGGGGAACTACGAGCAGTACTTC.

This sequence joins TRBV28 and TRBJ1-3; D is unresolved. Germline V CDR1 and CDR2: MDHEN, SYDVKM. V lost 5 bases to trimming and J lost 5 bases, with 7 bases between them. CDR3 size: 12 residues. CDR3 in amino acids: CASSELRNTIYF. DNA of the CDR3: TGTGCCAGCAGTGAACTGAGAAACACCATATATTTT.

The gene calls are TRBV20-1 and TRBJ1-1; perhaps TRBD1 as D (6 bases). V gave up 6 bases and J gave up 5 bases, with 19 bases separating them. The CDR3 consists of 14 residues. Per the germline V gene, CDR1 is DFQATT and CDR2 is SNEGSKA (reference sequence). The CDR3 region is CSAKNRVPGTEAFF. CDR3 sequence (DNA): TGCAGTGCCAAAAACAGGGTCCCGGGGACTGAAGCTTTCTTT.

The rearrangement uses TRBV24-1 and TRBJ2-1, with 7 bases aligning to TRBD1. Germline loops: CDR1 KGHDR, CDR2 SFDVKD. CDR3 length: 15 amino acids. After removal of 3 bases from V and 0 bases from J, the junction contained 1 base not matched to a gene. CDR3 sequence reads: CATSDRDSSYNEQFF. CDR3 sequence (DNA): TGTGCCACCAGTGATCGGGACAGCTCCTACAATGAGCAGTTCTTC.

The gene calls are TRBV19 and TRBJ2-7; the match to TRBD2 covers 8 bases. The length of the CDR3 is 16 residues. Germline V CDR1 and CDR2: LNHDA, SQIVND (reference sequence). After removal of 8 bases from V and 3 bases from J, the junction contained 15 bases not matched to a gene. The CDR3 here is CASWGLGSGSGYEQYF. The CDR3 DNA reads as TGTGCCAGTTGGGGCTTGGGAAGCGGGAGCGGCTACGAGCAGTACTTC.

This clonotype was observed once. The chain joins TRBV29-1 to TRBJ1-1, with TRBD1 matching over 7 bases. The V gene's germline CDR1 is SQVTM and CDR2 ANQGSEA. This CDR3 has 12 residues. With V trimmed by 7 bases and J by 3 bases, 5 bases remained unmatched. CDR3 bases: TGCAGCGGACAGGGTCGGTACACTGAAGCTTTCTTT. It encodes CSGQGRYTEAFF. The full variable domain, rest sourced from reference TRBV29-1 and TRBJ1-1, is SAVISQKPSRDICQRGTSLTIQCQVDSQVTMMFWYRQQPGQSLTLIATANQGSEATYESGFVIDKFPISRPNLTFSTLTVSNMSPEDSSIYLCSGQGRYTEAFFGQGTRLTVV.

J is TRBJ1-3 and V is TRBV20-1; the D is unclear. V was cut by 0 bases and J by 4 bases, with 13 bases left in between. This CDR3 spans 15 amino acids. Germline V gene lookup returns CDR1 DFQATT and CDR2 SNEGSKA (reference sequence). The CDR3 DNA sequence: TGCAGTGCTAGAGACCTCGGACCGAGAGGAAACACCATATATTTT. Its translation is CSARDLGPRGNTIYF.

This clonotype was counted a single time. The rearrangement joins TRBV19 to TRBJ2-7; D tentatively fits TRBD1 or TRBD2 (5 bases each). V was shortened by 4 bases and J by 8 bases, with 15 bases between the two germline ends. Germline V gene data show CDR1 as LNHDA and CDR2 as SQIVND (reference sequence). The CDR3 is 13 residues long. The CDR3 loop is CASSNGTAIQQYF. CDR3 DNA sequence: TGTGCCAGTAGTAACGGGACGGCCATTCAGCAGTACTTC.

The CDR3: CASSQGDFGAFF. The DNA for the CDR3 is TGTGCCAGCAGCCAAGGGGATTTCGGAGCTTTCTTT. J is TRBJ1-1 and V is TRBV3-1; D is ambiguous. Trimming pared 1 base from V and 10 bases from J, leaving 10 bases between. CDR1 and CDR2 (germline): LGHDT, YNNKEL (reference sequence). The CDR3 consists of 12 residues.

The chain recombines TRBV2 with TRBJ2-3, with 8 bases fitting TRBD1. V trimming: 6 bases; J trimming: 1 base; junction bases outside the gene matches: 6. Germline CDR1 SNHLY, CDR2 FYNNEI. This CDR3 contains 15 residues. CDR3 amino acids: CASSQKGQGTDTQYF. The CDR3 coding sequence is TGTGCCAGCAGCCAAAAGGGACAGGGCACAGATACGCAGTATTTT.

This clonotype was seen only once. V is TRBV20-1 and J is TRBJ2-7; perhaps D is TRBD1 or TRBD2 (6 bases each). Deletions cut 0 bases from V and 3 bases from J, with 18 bases between. CDR1 DFQATT and CDR2 SNEGSKA come from the germline V gene (reference sequence). This CDR3 has 16 residues. The CDR3: CSARDYGGGGGYEQYF. The CDR3 region has the DNA TGCAGTGCTAGAGATTATGGCGGAGGGGGAGGCTACGAGCAGTACTTC.

The chain is built from TRBV11-2 and TRBJ2-3, with D hard to call. Germline loops: CDR1 SGHAT, CDR2 FQNNGV. The length of the CDR3 is 12 residues. Trimming cost V 6 bases and J 1 base, with 5 bases left between them. This CDR3 reads CASRSRTDTQYF. The CDR3 nucleotides are TGTGCCAGCAGAAGTCGCACAGATACGCAGTATTTT.

The J gene is TRBJ1-1, the V gene TRBV20-1; D remains ambiguous. CDR1 and CDR2 (germline): DFQATT, SNEGSKA (reference sequence). Deletions cut 5 bases from V and 6 bases from J, with 13 bases between. The length of the CDR3 is 12 residues. CDR3 sequence: CSAAAEGSEAFF. CDR3 nucleotides: TGCAGTGCTGCCGCGGAAGGCTCTGAAGCTTTCTTT.

The chain is built from TRBV7-2 and TRBJ2-1; D possibly corresponds to TRBD1 (5 bases). The ends were cut back, 5 bases at V and 10 bases at J, with 27 bases in the middle. The CDR3 loop spans 17 amino acids. Germline CDR1 reads SGHTA; CDR2 reads FQGNSA. CDR3 residues: CASSPSRVGQRDVEQFF. The DNA for the CDR3 is TGTGCCAGCAGCCCGAGCCGGGTAGGACAAAGAGACGTGGAGCAGTTCTTC.

Details on this clonotype: The junction departs from germline at one end; a sequencing error may be responsible. V and J are TRBV15 and TRBJ2-1; 11 bases are shared with TRBD1. The CDR3 totals 16 residues. CDR1 is LNHNV and CDR2 is YYDKDF in the germline V gene (reference sequence). In DNA form, the CDR3 reads TGTGCCACCAGCGCTTTGGACAGGGGGCGTCCATTTGAGCCGTTCTTC. Translating gives CATSALDRGRPFEPFF.

The genes are TRBV18 and TRBJ2-7; 7 bases match TRBD1. Germline V gene data show CDR1 as KGHSH and CDR2 as LQKENI. V trimming: 6 bases; J trimming: 0 bases; junction bases outside the gene matches: 8. This CDR3 region has 15 residues. The CDR3 nucleotides are TGTGCCAGCTCCCCTAGACAGGGTATCTCCTACGAGCAGTACTTC. Amino acid sequence: CASSPRQGISYEQYF.

The chain uses TRBV20-1 and TRBJ2-1, with 8 positions matching TRBD2. The germline CDR1 and CDR2 sequences are DFQATT and SNEGSKA (reference sequence). After removal of 4 bases from V and 4 bases from J, the junction contained 6 bases not matched to a gene. There are 14 residues in the CDR3. CDR3: CSAITGGIYNEQFF. The CDR3 DNA sequence: TGCAGTGCTATTACGGGAGGGATTTACAATGAGCAGTTCTTC.

The chain carries TRBV7-9 and TRBJ1-6; weak D call: TRBD1 (5 bases). CDR1 is SEHNR and CDR2 is FQNEAQ in the germline V gene (reference sequence). Trimming left V 8 bases short and J 3 bases short, with 11 bases between. The CDR3 loop spans 14 amino acids. CDR3 DNA: TGTGCCAGCGCCCTGACAGACTATAATTCACCCCTCCACTTT. Encoded protein: CASALTDYNSPLHF.

The chain combines TRBV4-1 with TRBJ2-2; the D is unclear. In germline, CDR1 is MGHRA, CDR2 YSYEKL. V was trimmed by 2 bases and J by 3 bases, leaving 13 bases between them. The CDR3 extends over 16 amino acids. The CDR3 sequence: CASSQLGKSYTGELFF. The CDR3 DNA reads as TGCGCCAGCAGCCAATTGGGGAAATCCTACACCGGGGAGCTGTTTTTT.